This passage covers 5 T cell receptor beta chains from one sample sequenced in a study of identifying expanded T cells in peripheral blood. This table comes from immunoSEQ multiplex PCR, and its TCRdb copy is limited to in-frame clones, with some not included. The sample lists 100,000 to 150,000 clones, less than 90% occurring once. The sample taken for sequencing was blood. The origin of the receptors is a person aged 18 to 69 in good health.

This clone was recorded a few times. The J gene is TRBJ2-7, the V gene TRBV7-9; D call uncertain. CDR3 length equals 14 residues. Germline-derived CDR1 and CDR2 are SEHNR and FQNEAQ (reference sequence). Trimming left V 1 base short and J 2 bases short, with 9 bases between. The CDR3 here is CASSLDGLPYEQYF. As DNA, the CDR3 is TGTGCCAGCAGCTTAGACGGTTTGCCCTACGAGCAGTACTTC.

Note on this clone: Other DNA sequences in this specimen translate into the identical CDR3. This chain joins TRBV6-6 and TRBJ1-2, with TRBD1 identical over 9 bases. In germline, CDR1 is MNHNY, CDR2 SVGAGI (reference sequence). The CDR3 contains 15 residues. Unmatched junction bases numbered 8, after V lost 4 bases and J lost 5 bases. CDR3 nucleotide sequence: TGTGCCAGCAGTTTGTCGGGACAGGGCTTTTATGGCTACACCTTC. This codes for CASSLSGQGFYGYTF.

The chain links TRBV2 to TRBJ2-5; 8 bases match TRBD2. Germline CDR1 is SNHLY and CDR2 is FYNNEI. V lost 4 bases and J lost 5; bases outside the gene matches: 9. The CDR3 is 15 amino acids. The chain's CDR3 is CASSAEVAGRETQYF. In DNA, the CDR3 is TGTGCCAGCAGTGCTGAGGTAGCGGGGAGGGAGACCCAGTACTTC.

The rearrangement uses TRBV7-9 and TRBJ2-1, with TRBD2 matching 10 bases. The CDR3 sequence is 17 residues long. Germline CDR1 SEHNR, CDR2 FQNEAQ (reference sequence). V shed 5 bases and J 9 bases; nucleotides not matched to a gene: 16. The CDR3 nucleotides read TGTGCCAGCAGCCCCCTGGGACTAGCGAGCAAGCGTAGTGAGCAGTTCTTC. It specifies CASSPLGLASKRSEQFF. The full variable domain, its missing parts supplied by reference TRBV7-9 and TRBJ2-1, is DTGVSQNPRHKITKRGQNVTFRCDPISEHNRLYWYRQTLGQGPEFLTYFQNEAQLEKSRLLSDRFSAERPKGSFSTLEIQRTEQGDSAMYLCASSPLGLASKRSEQFFGPGTRLTVL.

This clone was detected once. The chain has TRBV4-2 and TRBJ2-4, with a tentative D call TRBD2 (6 bases). The CDR3 is 16 residues long. Germline CDR1 and CDR2: LGHNA and YNFKEQ. V was cut by 1 base and J by 2 bases, with 12 bases left in between. The CDR3 DNA reads TGTGCCAGCAGCCAAGGTGGGGGGTCGACCAAAAACATTCAGTACTTC. Translating gives CASSQGGGSTKNIQYF.